Below, 29 T cell receptor beta chains from the same sample are listed, as sequenced in a study of T-cell reconstitution after alpha-beta-depleted transplantation in children. Researchers prepared the TCRbeta library using unique molecular identifiers, the study reports. MiXCR was run by TCRdb on the PCR reads, yielding one entry per CDR3 protein. The data show a few hundred thousand distinct CDR3 sequences, under 15% seen once. The sequencing here drew on PBMCs from the stem cell graft donor, taken from the stem cell graft. The receptors stem from a human donor who donated a stem cell graft to a child with combined immunodeficiency.

The rearrangement links TRBV6-2 or TRBV6-3 to TRBJ2-5; TRBD2 matches 9 bases. The junction had 10 bases not matched to a gene; V was cut back by 0 bases and J by 2 bases. Per germline, CDR1 MNHEY and CDR2 SVGEGT. The CDR3 has 18 amino acids. CDR3 in amino acids: CASSYSMSVLAGQETQYF. As DNA, the CDR3 is TGTGCCAGCAGTTACTCGATGAGTGTGCTAGCGGGGCAAGAGACCCAGTACTTC.

This clonotype was seen at least ten times. This chain uses TRBV4-3 with TRBJ1-2; TRBD1 matches 7 bases. Trimming took 0 bases from V and 4 from J; bases not matched to a gene: 8. The CDR3 runs to 16 residues. CDR1 and CDR2 from the germline V gene are LGHNA and YSLEER. The CDR3: CASSQEAKGGIYGYTF. The CDR3 DNA reads TGCGCCAGCAGCCAAGAAGCGAAAGGGGGCATCTATGGCTACACCTTC.

This clonotype was detected a few times. This sequence joins TRBV6-2 or TRBV6-3 and TRBJ2-6; D unresolved. The CDR3 consists of 17 residues. The V end was cut by 1 base, the J end by 0 bases, with 10 bases between. Per germline, CDR1 MNHEY and CDR2 SVGEGT. The CDR3 region has the DNA TGTGCCAGCAGTTACTTCCCCCCGAACTCTGGGGCCAACGTCCTGACTTTC. Its translation is CASSYFPPNSGANVLTF.

V is TRBV5-1 and J is TRBJ2-1, with TRBD2 identical over 7 bases. This CDR3 comprises 18 residues. Losses at the gene ends were 4 bases for V and 9 bases for J; bases not matched to a gene: 22. From germline, CDR1 is SGHRS and CDR2 YFSETQ. The CDR3 sequence is CASSVDVYGLVKWGEQFF. The CDR3 DNA reads as TGCGCCAGCAGCGTGGACGTATATGGACTAGTAAAATGGGGTGAGCAGTTCTTC.

This clonotype was found a few times. The V gene is TRBV2, the J gene TRBJ2-7; possibly TRBD1 for D (5 bases). V lost 5 bases, J lost 3 bases, and 17 bases lay in between. Germline values: CDR1 SNHLY, CDR2 FYNNEI. There are 15 residues in the CDR3. The CDR3 coding sequence is TGTGCCAGCAGTCCCCCCTCTGGCCAGGGCTACGAGCAGTACTTC. Amino acids: CASSPPSGQGYEQYF.

This clonotype was counted many times. The chain joins TRBV20-1 to TRBJ2-6, with D perhaps matching TRBD2 (6 bases). Germline-derived CDR1 and CDR2 are DFQATT and SNEGSKA (reference sequence). CDR3 length: 15 residues. Between the trimmed V and J ends, which lost 1 base and 1 base, there was a span of 8 bases. The CDR3, as DNA: TGCAGTGCTAGAGTGGGAGGATCTGGGGCCAACGTCCTGACTTTC. It yields the protein CSARVGGSGANVLTF.

The V and J genes are TRBV30 and TRBJ2-5; a possible D gene is TRBD2 (6 bases). CDR1 is GTSNPN and CDR2 is SVGIG in the germline V gene (reference sequence). The CDR3 runs to 12 residues. Trimming cost V 4 bases and J 9 bases, with 15 bases left between them. Written as DNA, the CDR3 is TGTGCCTGGATCAACGGGGGTCAGCCCCAGTACTTC. Residues: CAWINGGQPQYF.

The chain links TRBV12-3 or TRBV12-4 to TRBJ1-1, with D unresolved. This CDR3 has 13 residues. V lost 3 bases and J lost 0, with 5 bases in between. In nucleotides, the CDR3 is TGTGCCAGCAGTTTCCGCCTGAACACTGAAGCTTTCTTT. The encoded protein is CASSFRLNTEAFF.

This clonotype was counted only a few times. The rearrangement joins TRBV5-6 to TRBJ1-1; no clear D gene. Trimming took 10 bases from V and 3 from J, leaving 16 bases between them. CDR1 is SGHDT and CDR2 is YYEEEE in the germline V gene. CDR3 length equals 13 residues. For the CDR3, the DNA is TGTGCCTCGAGGGAGCTGGCGGACACTGAAGCTTTCTTT. Translated: CASRELADTEAFF.

This clonotype was detected ten times or more. The V gene is TRBV7-8, the J gene TRBJ2-7; unclear D gene. Trimming took off 1 base at V and 0 bases at J, with 13 bases between the two ends. This CDR3 is built from 16 residues. Germline CDR1 is SGHVS and CDR2 is FQNEAQ. The CDR3 is CASSLVSGFSSYEQYF. DNA for the CDR3: TGTGCCAGCAGCTTAGTTTCCGGTTTCTCCTCCTACGAGCAGTACTTC.

The genes are TRBV15 and TRBJ2-2; D remains unclear. The CDR3 has 12 residues. Trimming pared 5 bases from V and 6 bases from J, leaving 7 bases between. CDR1 and CDR2 (germline): LNHNV, YYDKDF (reference sequence). In DNA form, the CDR3 reads TGTGCCACCAGCCCCCCGGCCGGGGAGCTGTTTTTT. Its translation is CATSPPAGELFF. Looking up the rest from reference TRBV15 and TRBJ2-2 gives the full variable domain: DAMVIQNPRYQVTQFGKPVTLSCSQTLNHNVMYWYQQKSSQAPKLLFHYYDKDFNNEADTPDNFQSRRPNTSFCFLDIRSPGLGDTAMYLCATSPPAGELFFGEGSRLTVL.

Many counts were recorded for this clonotype. This chain joins TRBV5-1 and TRBJ2-3, with 9 bases aligning to TRBD1. The germline V gene encodes CDR1 SGHRS and CDR2 YFSETQ. J was trimmed by 4 bases and V by 7 bases; bases with no gene match: 4. CDR3 length: 13 residues. In DNA, the CDR3 is TGCGCCAGCTCGGGACAGGGTCCAGATACGCAGTATTTT. This gives the protein CASSGQGPDTQYF.

This rearrangement joins TRBV7-9 to TRBJ1-2; D possibly corresponds to TRBD1 (5 bases). The CDR3 covers 14 residues. V was shortened by 5 bases and J by 5 bases, with 15 bases between the two germline ends. CDR1 is SEHNR and CDR2 is FQNEAQ in the germline V gene (reference sequence). CDR3 coding DNA: TGTGCCAGCAGCCCTGCAATGGGGGAATATGGCTACACCTTC. This encodes CASSPAMGEYGYTF.

This clonotype was detected a few times. The CDR3 spells CASSPGLAKGRDYNEQFF. The DNA of the CDR3 is TGTGCCAGCAGCCCAGGACTAGCCAAGGGTCGGGATTACAATGAGCAGTTCTTC. V is TRBV12-3 or TRBV12-4 and J is TRBJ2-1; 8 bases align to TRBD2. This CDR3 comprises 18 residues. Unmatched junction bases numbered 17, after V lost 6 bases and J lost 4 bases.

The chain carries TRBV10-2 and TRBJ1-1; D is ambiguous. V was shortened by 0 bases and J by 9 bases, with 11 bases between the two germline ends. CDR1 WSHSY and CDR2 SAAADI come from the germline V gene. The CDR3 extends over 13 amino acids. This CDR3 is CASSESGQPKAFF. The CDR3 DNA is TGCGCCAGCAGTGAGTCAGGGCAGCCGAAAGCTTTCTTT.

V gene TRBV7-2 combines with J gene TRBJ1-1, with unresolved D. The germline V gene encodes CDR1 SGHTA and CDR2 FQGNSA. The CDR3 consists of 14 residues. Trimming pared 5 bases from V and 0 bases from J, leaving 10 bases between. CDR3 sequence: CASSPDWVNTEAFF. The CDR3, as DNA: TGTGCCAGCAGCCCCGACTGGGTGAACACTGAAGCTTTCTTT.

This clonotype appeared a few times. V gene TRBV11-1 combines with J gene TRBJ2-7; TRBD2 aligns across 13 bases. The CDR3 runs 18 residues. The germline gives CDR1 SGHAT, CDR2 FQDESV (reference sequence). V was pared by 5 bases and J by 4 bases, with 14 bases of the junction left unmatched. The CDR3 DNA reads TGTGCCAGCAGCCCTCGATTACTAGCGGGGGGGCCCGCTTACGAGCAGTACTTC. Its protein is CASSPRLLAGGPAYEQYF.

The chain employs TRBV7-6 and TRBJ2-3; tentatively, D is TRBD1 (7 bases). The CDR3 runs to 16 residues. V was cut by 1 base and J by 0 bases, with 11 bases left in between. Per germline, CDR1 SGHVS and CDR2 FNYEAQ. As DNA, the CDR3 is TGTGCCAGCAGCTTAGGACAGGGACTCAGCACAGATACGCAGTATTTT. Its translation: CASSLGQGLSTDTQYF.

Concerning this clonotype itself: Because it lacks the conserved phenylalanine or tryptophan at the end, this CDR3 is likely a read error. The V and J genes are TRBV5-1 and TRBJ2-5; no clear D gene. The V end was cut by 2 bases, the J end by 1 base, with 6 bases between. From germline, CDR1 is SGHRS and CDR2 YFSETQ. CDR3 size: 13 residues. As DNA, the CDR3 is TGCGCCAGCAGCTTATGGGTCCAAGAGACCCAGTACTTA. This sequence encodes CASSLWVQETQYL.

This clonotype was seen a single time. A read error may be the cause here, since a much bigger clone is one base away. The V call is TRBV6-2 or TRBV6-3, the J call TRBJ2-3; no clear D. This CDR3 is 13 amino acids long. Trimming left V 2 bases short and J 2 bases short, with 5 bases between. CDR1 is MNHEY, CDR2 SVGEGT, per germline. The CDR3 region has the DNA TGTGCCAGCAGTTACAGGGACACAGATACGCAGTATTTT. Translation gives CASSYRDTDTQYF.

This clonotype was counted many times. The chain recombines TRBV15 with TRBJ1-1; D might be TRBD1 (5 bases). The CDR3 is 13 amino acids. Germline-derived CDR1 and CDR2 are LNHNV and YYDKDF (reference sequence). Trimming took off 1 base at V and 4 bases at J, with 7 bases between the two ends. The CDR3 protein is CATSRGGGTEAFF. CDR3 nucleotide sequence: TGTGCCACCAGCAGAGGGGGGGGCACTGAAGCTTTCTTT. Supplemented by reference TRBV15 and TRBJ1-1, the full variable domain reads DAMVIQNPRYQVTQFGKPVTLSCSQTLNHNVMYWYQQKSSQAPKLLFHYYDKDFNNEADTPDNFQSRRPNTSFCFLDIRSPGLGDTAMYLCATSRGGGTEAFFGQGTRLTVV.

The chain links TRBV5-6 to TRBJ2-7, with a possible D match to TRBD1 (6 bases). This CDR3 is 15 amino acids long. CDR1 and CDR2 from the germline V gene are SGHDT and YYEEEE. Trimming removed 4 bases from V and 0 bases from J, with 14 bases in between. In DNA form, the CDR3 reads TGTGCCAGCAGCCCCCCGACAGGACTCTCCTACGAGCAGTACTTC. The encoded protein is CASSPPTGLSYEQYF. Supplemented by reference TRBV5-6 and TRBJ2-7, the full variable domain reads DAGVTQSPTHLIKTRGQQVTLRCSPKSGHDTVSWYQQALGQGPQFIFQYYEEEERQRGNFPDRFSGHQFPNYSSELNVNALLLGDSALYLCASSPPTGLSYEQYFGPGTRLTVT.

This sequence joins TRBV30 and TRBJ2-3; D not certain. CDR3 length equals 15 residues. CDR1 GTSNPN and CDR2 SVGIG come from the germline V gene (reference sequence). Deletions cut 0 bases from V and 4 bases from J, with 14 bases between. The CDR3 loop is CAWSVGPTQPDTQYF. CDR3 coding DNA: TGTGCCTGGAGTGTAGGGCCCACGCAACCAGATACGCAGTATTTT.

This clonotype occurred many times. This chain links TRBV25-1 with TRBJ1-1; no clear D gene. Germline CDR1 reads MGHDK; CDR2 reads SYGVNS. V was trimmed by 4 bases and J by 7 bases, leaving 10 bases between them. CDR3 length: 12 residues. CDR3 sequence (DNA): TGTGCCAGCAGTGGATGGACGGTTGAAGCTTTCTTT. This codes for CASSGWTVEAFF.

This sequence joins TRBV24-1 and TRBJ2-7; TRBD1 or TRBD2 may be the D gene (5 bases each). Trimming pared 10 bases from V and 0 bases from J, leaving 27 bases between. Germline V lookup: CDR1 KGHDR, CDR2 SFDVKD. The CDR3 has 18 residues. CDR3 DNA: TGTGCCACTGCGTTTATCCCCGTCGGGGACGGAGTCTCCTACGAGCAGTACTTC. Translation gives CATAFIPVGDGVSYEQYF.

The V gene is TRBV5-1, the J gene TRBJ2-1; a possible D gene is TRBD2 (5 bases). Germline loops: CDR1 SGHRS, CDR2 YFSETQ. This CDR3 is 16 amino acids long. V lost 4 bases and J 1 base, leaving 15 bases between the germline ends. CDR3 loop: CASSAGSSRSYNEQFF. The CDR3, as DNA: TGCGCCAGCAGCGCGGGTTCCTCGAGGTCCTACAATGAGCAGTTCTTC.

This clonotype was recorded many times. This chain uses TRBV12-3 or TRBV12-4 with TRBJ1-6, with 12 bases that match TRBD1. The V and J ends lost 3 bases and 7 bases, in that order; junction bases with no gene match: 1. The CDR3 loop spans 15 amino acids. The CDR3: CASSFGTGGNSPLHF. As DNA, the CDR3 is TGTGCCAGCAGTTTCGGGACAGGGGGCAATTCACCCCTCCACTTT.

This clonotype was picked up a small number of times. As DNA, the CDR3 is TGCGCCAGCAGCCCTCAGAGGTGGAGCAATCAGCCCCAGCATTTT. Translated: CASSPQRWSNQPQHF. The V gene is TRBV4-3, the J gene TRBJ1-5; D is unresolved. V was trimmed by 4 bases and J by 1 base, leaving 11 bases between them. The CDR3 runs to 15 residues. The germline V gene has CDR1 LGHNA and CDR2 YSLEER.

The gene calls are TRBV27 and TRBJ1-6; D unclear. Germline lookup yields CDR1 MNHEY and CDR2 SMNVEV (reference sequence). V shed 3 bases and J shed 8 bases, with 5 bases lying between them. This CDR3 region has 12 residues. The CDR3 nucleotides read TGTGCCAGCAGTTTCCCTGATTCACCCCTCCACTTT. Translation: CASSFPDSPLHF.